Listed below are T cell receptor beta chains from one sample, sequenced in a study of shared clonotypes between healthy human individuals. Some clones are missing from TCRdb's copy, which holds only in-frame ones; the method was immunoSEQ multiplex PCR. The data show fewer than 1.6 million clones, with around 98.5% seen just once and roughly 0.35% held by the top ten. Sequences were obtained from naive CD4+ T cells sorted from blood. These receptors were taken from a man younger than 45 in good health. Both conserved end residues are part of each CDR3. Each record gives: V gene, J gene, D gene, clone size, CDR3 protein, CDR3 DNA. A D gene is named only where the DNA matches it firmly. Rows give clone size only sometimes, using once, few, many, or a class for an expanded clone.

TRBV7-8	TRBJ1-5	.	.	CASSNRDVTRQPQHF	TGTGCCAGCAGCAACCGGGATGTAACCCGCCAGCCCCAGCATTTT
TRBV27	TRBJ2-7	TRBD2	.	CASSLYSGRSYEQYF	TGTGCCAGCAGTTTATATAGCGGGAGGTCCTACGAGCAGTACTTC
TRBV7-2	TRBJ2-1	TRBD2	.	CASSLIGREGEQFF	TGTGCCAGCAGCTTAATAGGGCGGGAGGGAGAGCAGTTCTTC
TRBV2	TRBJ2-1	.	.	CASRIGGGPSYNEQFF	TGTGCCAGCAGGATAGGTGGAGGTCCCTCCTACAATGAGCAGTTCTTC
TRBV10-1	TRBJ2-7	.	.	CASAGAPDMEQYF	TGCGCCAGCGCAGGGGCCCCGGATATGGAGCAGTACTTC
TRBV6-6	TRBJ2-1	TRBD2	.	CASSPPGSGRINEQFF	TGTGCCAGCAGTCCCCCGGGCAGCGGGAGGATTAATGAGCAGTTCTTC
TRBV5-1	TRBJ1-2	TRBD1	.	CASSWGPGQGIYGYTF	TGCGCCAGCAGCTGGGGTCCGGGACAGGGGATCTATGGCTACACCTTC
TRBV7-2	TRBJ2-5	TRBD2	.	CASSLGSGRSGTQYF	TGTGCCAGCAGCTTAGGTAGCGGGAGGTCCGGGACCCAGTACTTC
TRBV5-1	TRBJ2-2	.	once	CASSLSPGELFF	TGCGCCAGCAGCTTGAGCCCCGGGGAGCTGTTTTTT
TRBV6-5	TRBJ2-7	.	.	CASRPQGVWYEQYF	TGTGCCAGCAGACCACAGGGAGTCTGGTACGAGCAGTACTTC
TRBV27	TRBJ2-5	TRBD2	.	CASSPHRFRGLAERETQYF	TGTGCCAGCAGTCCCCACAGGTTTAGGGGACTAGCGGAAAGGGAGACCCAGTACTTC
TRBV7-2	TRBJ1-2	TRBD1	.	CASSLGTGGYGYTF	TGTGCCAGCAGCTTAGGGACAGGGGGCTATGGCTACACCTTC
TRBV9	TRBJ1-3	.	.	CASSVAPTATGNTIYF	TGTGCCAGCAGCGTAGCTCCGACAGCTACTGGAAACACCATATATTTT
TRBV6-5	TRBJ2-7	.	.	CASRGAGVYEQYF	TGTGCCAGCAGGGGGGCGGGGGTATACGAGCAGTACTTC
TRBV18	TRBJ2-5	.	.	CASSLRDRDHQYF	TGTGCCAGCTCACTCCGGGACCGCGACCACCAGTACTTC